Listed below are T cell receptor beta chains from one sample, sequenced in a study of siplizumab effects on memory and regulatory T cells. TCRdb keeps only in-frame clones here, not all; method: immunoSEQ multiplex PCR. This sample has 90,000 to 140,000 clones, with about 92% found just once. The specimen sequenced was CD4+ T cells sorted from blood. The receptor source for this set is a human donor in good health. Each CDR3 is given with its conserved first and last residue. The order of the fields is CDR3 DNA, CDR3 protein, clone size, D gene, J gene, V gene. D genes are given only for firm matches. Only some rows state a clone size, as once, few, many or a class for expanded clones.

CDR3 DNA: TGTGCCAGTAGTCCCCCGGGACAGGGCCTAACTAATGAAAAACTGTTTTTT
CDR3 protein: CASSPPGQGLTNEKLFF
clone size: NA
D gene: TRBD1
J gene: TRBJ1-4
V gene: TRBV19

CDR3 DNA: TGCAGTGGTTGGGTGAACACTGAAGCTTTCTTT
CDR3 protein: CSGWVNTEAFF
clone size: NA
D gene: NA
J gene: TRBJ1-1
V gene: TRBV20-1

CDR3 DNA: TGTGCCAGCAGTCCCGGGGTGATAACTAATGAAAAACTGTTTTTT
CDR3 protein: CASSPGVITNEKLFF
clone size: NA
D gene: NA
J gene: TRBJ1-4
V gene: TRBV6-1

CDR3 DNA: TGTGCCAGCAGGGAGTTGCTTCGACCATTTTCCTGGAGGCAAGAGACCCAGTACTTC
CDR3 protein: CASRELLRPFSWRQETQYF
clone size: NA
D gene: NA
J gene: TRBJ2-5
V gene: TRBV21-1

CDR3 DNA: TGTGCCAGTAGACTAGACCGCAGCTCCTACAATGAGCAGTTCTTC
CDR3 protein: CASRLDRSSYNEQFF
clone size: NA
D gene: NA
J gene: TRBJ2-1
V gene: TRBV19

CDR3 DNA: TGTGCCAGCAGTTACCCTATAGCCAAAAACATTCAGTACTTC
CDR3 protein: CASSYPIAKNIQYF
clone size: NA
D gene: NA
J gene: TRBJ2-4
V gene: TRBV6-9

CDR3 DNA: TGCGCCAGCGGACGGGACAGGGATGAGGCAGATACGCAGTATTTT
CDR3 protein: CASGRDRDEADTQYF
clone size: NA
D gene: TRBD1
J gene: TRBJ2-3
V gene: TRBV23-1

CDR3 DNA: TGCGCCAGCAGCTTGAGCACCACAGATACGCAGTATTTT
CDR3 protein: CASSLSTTDTQYF
clone size: NA
D gene: NA
J gene: TRBJ2-3
V gene: TRBV5-1

CDR3 DNA: TGCGCCAGCAGTCACCCGACAGCCCGGAACACTGAAGCTTTCTTT
CDR3 protein: CASSHPTARNTEAFF
clone size: NA
D gene: NA
J gene: TRBJ1-1
V gene: TRBV23-1

CDR3 DNA: TGTGCCAGCTCGGGCATGAACACTGAAGCTTTCTTT
CDR3 protein: CASSGMNTEAFF
clone size: few
D gene: NA
J gene: TRBJ1-1
V gene: TRBV7-9

CDR3 DNA: TGTGCCAGCAGCCCGCAGGGGGCAACTAATGAAAAACTGTTTTTT
CDR3 protein: CASSPQGATNEKLFF
clone size: NA
D gene: TRBD1
J gene: TRBJ1-4
V gene: TRBV27

CDR3 DNA: TGTGCCAGCAGCCAAAACCCGGGACAGGAGAATCAGCCCCAGCATTTT
CDR3 protein: CASSQNPGQENQPQHF
clone size: NA
D gene: TRBD1
J gene: TRBJ1-5
V gene: TRBV5-8

CDR3 DNA: TGTGCCAGCAGCCAACGGACCGGTAGGGGCACTGAAGCTTTCTTT
CDR3 protein: CASSQRTGRGTEAFF
clone size: NA
D gene: NA
J gene: TRBJ1-1
V gene: TRBV4-2

CDR3 DNA: TGTGCCAGCAGCTCCGACAGCTCTGGGGCCAACGTCCTGACTTTC
CDR3 protein: CASSSDSSGANVLTF
clone size: NA
D gene: NA
J gene: TRBJ2-6
V gene: TRBV7-2

CDR3 DNA: TGTGCCAGCAGCTTAGCTCGGCAGTTTAACACCGGGGAGCTGTTTTTT
CDR3 protein: CASSLARQFNTGELFF
clone size: NA
D gene: NA
J gene: TRBJ2-2
V gene: TRBV7-2

CDR3 DNA: TGTGCCTGGAGCTTCGGGGTTAGCTCTGGGGCCAACGTCCTGACTTTC
CDR3 protein: CAWSFGVSSGANVLTF
clone size: once
D gene: NA
J gene: TRBJ2-6
V gene: TRBV30

CDR3 DNA: TGTGCCAGCAGAGGTGGACTAGCGGGAGGACCTAGCTCCTACAATGAGCAGTTCTTC
CDR3 protein: CASRGGLAGGPSSYNEQFF
clone size: NA
D gene: TRBD2
J gene: TRBJ2-1
V gene: TRBV2

CDR3 DNA: TGTGCCAGCAGCTTAGCTGCAGGGCGCCCCTACGAGCAGTACTTC
CDR3 protein: CASSLAAGRPYEQYF
clone size: NA
D gene: NA
J gene: TRBJ2-7
V gene: TRBV13

CDR3 DNA: TGTGCCAGCAGCGTCGATGGACCTAGCGGGAGGGGTGGTACGCAGTATTTT
CDR3 protein: CASSVDGPSGRGGTQYF
clone size: NA
D gene: TRBD2
J gene: TRBJ2-3
V gene: TRBV9

CDR3 DNA: TGTGCCAGCAGCTTACGAAGACAGCAAGAGACCCAGTACTTC
CDR3 protein: CASSLRRQQETQYF
clone size: NA
D gene: NA
J gene: TRBJ2-5
V gene: TRBV7-8

CDR3 DNA: TGTGCCAGCAGCTTAGGCTGGACTAGCACAGATACGCAGTATTTT
CDR3 protein: CASSLGWTSTDTQYF
clone size: NA
D gene: NA
J gene: TRBJ2-3
V gene: TRBV11-1

CDR3 DNA: TGCGCCAGCAGCTTAGGACAGGGGGCTAACACTGAAGCTTTCTTT
CDR3 protein: CASSLGQGANTEAFF
clone size: NA
D gene: TRBD1
J gene: TRBJ1-1
V gene: TRBV5-1

CDR3 DNA: TGTGCCAGCAGTACAGGGGGCCGGACTGAAGCTTTCTTT
CDR3 protein: CASSTGGRTEAFF
clone size: NA
D gene: TRBD1
J gene: TRBJ1-1
V gene: TRBV27

CDR3 DNA: TGCGCCAGCAACTCCGGGACAGGGGTCTATGGCTACACCTTC
CDR3 protein: CASNSGTGVYGYTF
clone size: NA
D gene: TRBD1
J gene: TRBJ1-2
V gene: TRBV5-1